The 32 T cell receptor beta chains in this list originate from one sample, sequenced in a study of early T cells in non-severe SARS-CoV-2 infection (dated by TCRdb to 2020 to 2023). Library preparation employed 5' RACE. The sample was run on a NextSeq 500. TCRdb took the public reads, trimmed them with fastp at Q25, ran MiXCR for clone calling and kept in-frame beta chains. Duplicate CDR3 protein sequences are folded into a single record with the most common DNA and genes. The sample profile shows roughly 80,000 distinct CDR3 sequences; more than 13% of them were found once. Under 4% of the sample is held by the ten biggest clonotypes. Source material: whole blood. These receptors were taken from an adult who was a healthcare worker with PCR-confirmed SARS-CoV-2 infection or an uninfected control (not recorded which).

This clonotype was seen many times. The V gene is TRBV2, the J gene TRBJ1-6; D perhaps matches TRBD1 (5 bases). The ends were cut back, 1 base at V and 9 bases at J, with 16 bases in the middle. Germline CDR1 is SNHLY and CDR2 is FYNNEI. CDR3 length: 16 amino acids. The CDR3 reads CASSEELGMRGSPLHF. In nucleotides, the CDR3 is TGTGCCAGCAGTGAAGAGCTGGGGATGAGGGGTTCACCCCTCCACTTT. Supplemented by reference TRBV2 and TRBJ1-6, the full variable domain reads EPEVTQTPSHQVTQMGQEVILRCVPISNHLYFYWYRQILGQKVEFLVSFYNNEISEKSEIFDDQFSVERPDGSNFTLKIRSTKLEDSAMYFCASSEELGMRGSPLHFGNGTRLTVT.

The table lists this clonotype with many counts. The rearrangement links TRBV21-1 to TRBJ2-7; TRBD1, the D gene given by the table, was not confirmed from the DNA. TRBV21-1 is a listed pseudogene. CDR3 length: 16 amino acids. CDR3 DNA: TGTGCCAGCAGCAAACACATGACAGCTAACTCCTACGAGCAGTACTTC. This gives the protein CASSKHMTANSYEQYF.

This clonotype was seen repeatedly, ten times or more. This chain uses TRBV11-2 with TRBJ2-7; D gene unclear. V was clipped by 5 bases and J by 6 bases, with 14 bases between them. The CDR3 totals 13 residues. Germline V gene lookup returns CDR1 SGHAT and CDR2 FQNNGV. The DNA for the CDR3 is TGTGCCAGCAGCCCGCCGGTCGCGGCCGAGCAGTACTTC. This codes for CASSPPVAAEQYF.

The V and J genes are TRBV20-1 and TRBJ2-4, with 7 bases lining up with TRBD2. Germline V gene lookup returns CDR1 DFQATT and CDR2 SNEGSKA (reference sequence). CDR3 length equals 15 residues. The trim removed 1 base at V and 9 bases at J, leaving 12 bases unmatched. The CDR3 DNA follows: TGCAGTGCTAGAGGCGTGCGTCTAGCGGCGAGCATTCAGTACTTC. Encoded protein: CSARGVRLAASIQYF.

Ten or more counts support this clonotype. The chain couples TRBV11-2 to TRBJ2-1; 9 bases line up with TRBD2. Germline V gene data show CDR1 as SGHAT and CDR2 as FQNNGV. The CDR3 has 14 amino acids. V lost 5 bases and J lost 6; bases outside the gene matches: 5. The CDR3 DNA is TGTGCCAGCAGCGCAGCGGGGGGAGTCAATGAGCAGTTCTTC. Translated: CASSAAGGVNEQFF.

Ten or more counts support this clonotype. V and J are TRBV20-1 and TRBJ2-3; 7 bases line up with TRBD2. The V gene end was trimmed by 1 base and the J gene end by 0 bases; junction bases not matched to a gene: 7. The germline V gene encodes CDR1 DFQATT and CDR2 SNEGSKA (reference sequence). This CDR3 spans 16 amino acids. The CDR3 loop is CSARVKRDSSTDTQYF. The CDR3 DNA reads TGCAGTGCTAGAGTCAAGCGGGACTCTAGCACAGATACGCAGTATTTT.

The DNA for the CDR3 is TGTGCCAGCTCACCATTCCGGGACTGGGATGGCTACACCTTC. Its protein product is CASSPFRDWDGYTF. The chain employs TRBV18 and TRBJ1-2; tentative D call: TRBD1 (5 bases). The germline V and J ends were trimmed by 2 bases and 6 bases, with 13 bases remaining between them. CDR1 KGHSH and CDR2 LQKENI come from the germline V gene. CDR3 length equals 14 residues.

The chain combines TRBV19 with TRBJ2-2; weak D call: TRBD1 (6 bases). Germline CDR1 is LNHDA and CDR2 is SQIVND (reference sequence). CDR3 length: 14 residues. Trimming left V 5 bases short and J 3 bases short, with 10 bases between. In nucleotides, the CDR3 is TGTGCCAGTAGTTCCAGGGGACACACCGGGGAGCTGTTTTTT. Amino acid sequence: CASSSRGHTGELFF.

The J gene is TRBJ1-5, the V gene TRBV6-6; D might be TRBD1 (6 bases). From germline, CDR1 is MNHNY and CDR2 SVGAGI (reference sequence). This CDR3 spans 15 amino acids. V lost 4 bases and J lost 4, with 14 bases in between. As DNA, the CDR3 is TGTGCCAGCAGTTCCCAGGGAGGGGGGAATCAGCCCCAGCATTTT. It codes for CASSSQGGGNQPQHF.

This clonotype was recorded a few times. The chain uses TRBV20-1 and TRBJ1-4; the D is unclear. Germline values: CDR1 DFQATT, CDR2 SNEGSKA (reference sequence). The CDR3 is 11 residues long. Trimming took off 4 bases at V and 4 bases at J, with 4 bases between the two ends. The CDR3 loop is CSATNNEKLFF. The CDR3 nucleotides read TGCAGTGCTACAAATAATGAAAAACTGTTTTTT.

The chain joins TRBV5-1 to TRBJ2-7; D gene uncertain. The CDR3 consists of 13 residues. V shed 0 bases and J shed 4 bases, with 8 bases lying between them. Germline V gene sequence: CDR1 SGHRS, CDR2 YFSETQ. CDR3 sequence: CASSLVMGYEQYF. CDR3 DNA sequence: TGCGCCAGCAGCTTGGTAATGGGTTACGAGCAGTACTTC.

DNA of the CDR3: TGTGCCAGCAGCGTAGCCGGACTAGCGGGATCCACAGATACGCAGTATTTT. It encodes CASSVAGLAGSTDTQYF. The gene calls are TRBV9 and TRBJ2-3; 12 bases are a match to TRBD2. Trimming cost V 0 bases and J 2 bases; bases outside gene matches: 4. The CDR3 consists of 17 residues. The germline V gene encodes CDR1 SGDLS and CDR2 YYNGEE.

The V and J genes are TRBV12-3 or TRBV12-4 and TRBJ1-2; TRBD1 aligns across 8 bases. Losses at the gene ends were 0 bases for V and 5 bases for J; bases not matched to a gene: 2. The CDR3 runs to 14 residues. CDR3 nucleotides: TGTGCCAGCAGTTTAGCGGACAGGGCGTATGGCTACACCTTC. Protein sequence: CASSLADRAYGYTF.

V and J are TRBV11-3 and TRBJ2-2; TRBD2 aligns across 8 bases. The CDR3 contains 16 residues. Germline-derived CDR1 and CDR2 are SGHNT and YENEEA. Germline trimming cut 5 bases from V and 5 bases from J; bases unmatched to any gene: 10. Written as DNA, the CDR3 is TGTGCCAGCAGCCCCACGGGACTAGTCAGTACCGGGGAGCTGTTTTTT. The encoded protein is CASSPTGLVSTGELFF.

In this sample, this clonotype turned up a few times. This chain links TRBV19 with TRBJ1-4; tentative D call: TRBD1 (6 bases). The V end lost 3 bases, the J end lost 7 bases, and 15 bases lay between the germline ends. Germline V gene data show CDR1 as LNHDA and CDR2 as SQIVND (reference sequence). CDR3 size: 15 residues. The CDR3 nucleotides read TGTGCCAGTAGTATCGTACAGGGTCAGGGTGAAAAACTGTTTTTT. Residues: CASSIVQGQGEKLFF. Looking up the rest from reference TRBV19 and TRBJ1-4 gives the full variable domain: DGGITQSPKYLFRKEGQNVTLSCEQNLNHDAMYWYRQDPGQGLRLIYYSQIVNDFQKGDIAEGYSVSREKKESFPLTVTSAQKNPTAFYLCASSIVQGQGEKLFFGSGTQLSVL.

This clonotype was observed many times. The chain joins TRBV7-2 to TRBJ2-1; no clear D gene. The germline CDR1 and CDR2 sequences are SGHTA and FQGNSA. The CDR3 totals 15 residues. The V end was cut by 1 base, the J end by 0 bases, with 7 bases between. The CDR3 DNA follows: TGTGCCAGCAGCTTAGACGGAAGCTCCTACAATGAGCAGTTCTTC. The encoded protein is CASSLDGSSYNEQFF.

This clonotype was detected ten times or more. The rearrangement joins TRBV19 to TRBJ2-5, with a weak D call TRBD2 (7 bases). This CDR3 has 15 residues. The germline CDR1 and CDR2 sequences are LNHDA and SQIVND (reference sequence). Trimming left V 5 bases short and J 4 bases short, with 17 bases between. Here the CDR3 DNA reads TGTGCCAGTAGTCCACTTGGGGGGGCAGGAGAGACCCAGTACTTC. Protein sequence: CASSPLGGAGETQYF.

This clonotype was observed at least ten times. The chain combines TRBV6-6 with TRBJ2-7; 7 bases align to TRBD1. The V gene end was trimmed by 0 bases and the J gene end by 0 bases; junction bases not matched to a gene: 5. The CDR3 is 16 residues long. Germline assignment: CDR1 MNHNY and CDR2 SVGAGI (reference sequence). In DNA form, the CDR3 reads TGTGCCAGCAGTTACTCAGGGACAGACCACTCCTACGAGCAGTACTTC. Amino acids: CASSYSGTDHSYEQYF.

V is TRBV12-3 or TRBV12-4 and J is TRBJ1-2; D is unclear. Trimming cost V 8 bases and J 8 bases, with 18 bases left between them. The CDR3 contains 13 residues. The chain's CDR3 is CASFGPGASGYTF. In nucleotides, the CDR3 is TGTGCCAGCTTCGGACCCGGAGCGTCGGGCTACACCTTC.

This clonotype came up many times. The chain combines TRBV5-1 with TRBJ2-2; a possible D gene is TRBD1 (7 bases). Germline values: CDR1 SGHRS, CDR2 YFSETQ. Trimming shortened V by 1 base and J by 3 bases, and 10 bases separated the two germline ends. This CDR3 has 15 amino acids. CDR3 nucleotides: TGCGCCAGCAGCTTGTCCAGGGGGGACACCGGGGAGCTGTTTTTT. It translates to CASSLSRGDTGELFF.

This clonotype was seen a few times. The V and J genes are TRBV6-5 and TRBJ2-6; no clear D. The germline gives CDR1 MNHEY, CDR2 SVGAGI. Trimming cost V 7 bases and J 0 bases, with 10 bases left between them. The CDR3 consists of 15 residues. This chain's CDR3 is CASTSAFSGANVLTF. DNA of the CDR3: TGTGCCAGCACGTCAGCCTTCTCTGGGGCCAACGTCCTGACTTTC.

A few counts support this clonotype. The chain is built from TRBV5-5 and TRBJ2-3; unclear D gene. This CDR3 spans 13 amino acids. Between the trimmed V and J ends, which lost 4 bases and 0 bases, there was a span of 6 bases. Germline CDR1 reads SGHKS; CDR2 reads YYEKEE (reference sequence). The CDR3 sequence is CASSPQSTDTQYF. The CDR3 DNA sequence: TGTGCCAGCAGCCCCCAAAGCACAGATACGCAGTATTTT.

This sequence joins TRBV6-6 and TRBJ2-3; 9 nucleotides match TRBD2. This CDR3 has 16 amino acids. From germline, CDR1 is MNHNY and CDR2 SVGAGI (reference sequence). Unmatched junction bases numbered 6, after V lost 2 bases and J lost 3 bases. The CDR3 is CASSYPRSGRTDTQYF. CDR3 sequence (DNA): TGTGCCAGCAGTTACCCGCGTAGCGGGAGAACAGATACGCAGTATTTT.

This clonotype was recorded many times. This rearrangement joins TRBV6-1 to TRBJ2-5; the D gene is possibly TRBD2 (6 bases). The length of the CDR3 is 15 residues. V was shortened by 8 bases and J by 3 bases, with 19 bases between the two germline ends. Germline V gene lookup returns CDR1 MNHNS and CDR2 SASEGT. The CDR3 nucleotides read TGTGCCAGCTCCCCCCCGGGAGTCCGGGAAGAGACCCAGTACTTC. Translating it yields CASSPPGVREETQYF.

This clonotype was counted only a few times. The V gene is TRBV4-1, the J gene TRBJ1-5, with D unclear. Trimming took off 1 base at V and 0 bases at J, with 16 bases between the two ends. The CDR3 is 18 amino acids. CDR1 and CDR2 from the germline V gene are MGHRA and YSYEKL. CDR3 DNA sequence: TGCGCCAGCAGCCAAGTGGGGTCCACCCGTTATAGCAATCAGCCCCAGCATTTT. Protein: CASSQVGSTRYSNQPQHF.

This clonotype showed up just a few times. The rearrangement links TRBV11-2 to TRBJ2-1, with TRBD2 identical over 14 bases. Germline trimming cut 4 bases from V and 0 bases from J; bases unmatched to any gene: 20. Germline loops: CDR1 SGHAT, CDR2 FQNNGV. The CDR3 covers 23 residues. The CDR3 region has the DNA TGTGCCAGCAGCTCTCCCCTTGGACAGGAAGGACTAGCGGGGGGCCGCTCCTACAATGAGCAGTTCTTC. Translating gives CASSSPLGQEGLAGGRSYNEQFF.

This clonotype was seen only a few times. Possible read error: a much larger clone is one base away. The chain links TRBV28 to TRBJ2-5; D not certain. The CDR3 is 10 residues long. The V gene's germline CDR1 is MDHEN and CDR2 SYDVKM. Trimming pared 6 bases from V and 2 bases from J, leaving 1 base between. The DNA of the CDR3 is TGTGCCAGCAGACAAGAGACCCAGTACTTC. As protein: CASRQETQYF.

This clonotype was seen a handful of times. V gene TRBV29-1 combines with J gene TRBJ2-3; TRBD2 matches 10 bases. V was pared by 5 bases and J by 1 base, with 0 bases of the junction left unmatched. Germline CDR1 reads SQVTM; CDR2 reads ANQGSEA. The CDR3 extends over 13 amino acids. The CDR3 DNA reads TGCAGCGTTCTAGCGGGAGGCACAGATACGCAGTATTTT. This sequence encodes CSVLAGGTDTQYF.

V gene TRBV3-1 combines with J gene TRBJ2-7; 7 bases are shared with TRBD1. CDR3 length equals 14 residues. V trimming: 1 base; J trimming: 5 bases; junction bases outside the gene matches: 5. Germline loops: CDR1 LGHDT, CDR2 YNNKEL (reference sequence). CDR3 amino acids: CASSQGQGRDEQYF. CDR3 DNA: TGTGCCAGCAGCCAAGGACAGGGAAGGGACGAGCAGTACTTC.

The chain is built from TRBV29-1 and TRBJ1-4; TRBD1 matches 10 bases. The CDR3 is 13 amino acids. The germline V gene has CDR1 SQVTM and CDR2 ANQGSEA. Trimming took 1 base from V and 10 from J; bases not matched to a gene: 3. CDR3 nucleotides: TGCAGCGTTGAAGGCAGGGACAGGGGAAAACTGTTTTTT. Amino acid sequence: CSVEGRDRGKLFF.

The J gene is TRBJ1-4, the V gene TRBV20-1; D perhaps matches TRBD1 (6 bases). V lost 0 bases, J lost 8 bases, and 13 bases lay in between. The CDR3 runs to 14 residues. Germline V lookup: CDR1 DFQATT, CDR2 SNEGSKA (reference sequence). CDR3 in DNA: TGCAGTGCTAGAGATAGTGCGGGGGCAGAAAAACTGTTTTTT. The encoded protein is CSARDSAGAEKLFF.

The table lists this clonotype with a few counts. The DNA for the CDR3 is TGTGCCAGCAGCCCCGGACTAGCGGGGGGGTTATACCAAGAGACCCAGTACTTC. This codes for CASSPGLAGGLYQETQYF. V gene TRBV3-1 combines with J gene TRBJ2-5; 15 nucleotides align to TRBD2. The CDR3 is 18 residues long. V trimming: 4 bases; J trimming: 0 bases; junction bases outside the gene matches: 6. The germline CDR1 and CDR2 sequences are LGHDT and YNNKEL (reference sequence).